The next 29 T cell receptor beta chains were all read from a single sample in a study of post-analysis software for immune sequencing data. Carried by the TCR beta cDNA libraries were unique molecular identifiers. MiXCR, run by TCRdb on the PCR reads, gives a single entry per CDR3 protein. The table records roughly 400,000 distinct CDR3 sequences, 30% to 40% of them present only once. No antigen has been identified for these receptors. General study findings and limits: Patients had higher frequencies than controls of roughly five TRBV segments, including TRBV5-6, TRBV5-1 and TRBV20-1.

The material sequenced was blood. These receptors all come from a girl between 2 and 10 years old with multiple sclerosis.

This clonotype was counted between two and nine times. V gene TRBV20-1 combines with J gene TRBJ2-5; 8 bases align to TRBD2. The trim removed 4 bases at V and 1 base at J, leaving 2 bases unmatched. CDR1 is DFQATT and CDR2 is SNEGSKA in the germline V gene (reference sequence). This CDR3 is built from 13 residues. The CDR3 is CSATGTSQETQYF. CDR3 sequence (DNA): TGCAGTGCTACCGGGACTAGCCAAGAGACCCAGTACTTC.

With respect to this clonotype: The germline gene is not matched at one end of the junction; a read error may be the cause. The rearrangement uses TRBV4-3 and TRBJ2-5; the D gene could be TRBD1 or TRBD2 (5 bases each). Per the germline V gene, CDR1 is LGHNA and CDR2 is YSLEER. This CDR3 region has 16 residues. The DNA of the CDR3 is TGCACCAGCAGCCAAGATCGGGACGGGTTCGAAGAGACCCAGTACTTC. Protein product: CTSSQDRDGFEETQYF.

The table lists this clonotype with a few counts. The J gene is TRBJ2-7, the V gene TRBV27, with D unresolved. The germline CDR1 and CDR2 sequences are MNHEY and SMNVEV (reference sequence). V was pared by 8 bases and J by 6 bases, with 14 bases between. This CDR3 spans 12 amino acids. In DNA, the CDR3 is TGTGCCAGCTCCCGGGTTTCCGGCGAGCAGTACTTC. Protein: CASSRVSGEQYF.

The V call is TRBV20-1, the J call TRBJ1-2, with 9 bases fitting TRBD1. CDR3 size: 15 residues. Germline CDR1 is DFQATT and CDR2 is SNEGSKA (reference sequence). V gave up 5 bases and J gave up 5 bases; unmatched junction bases: 12. The CDR3 bases are TGCAGTGCTGTACAGGGGGCGGTATCGGGGTATGGCTACACCTTC. This sequence encodes CSAVQGAVSGYGYTF.

This chain uses TRBV12-3 or TRBV12-4 with TRBJ2-1, with 7 positions matching TRBD2. CDR3 length equals 17 residues. V lost 5 bases to trimming and J lost 8 bases; unmatched junction nucleotides: 18. The CDR3 nucleotides read TGTGCCAGCAGTCCCCTAGGACTAGTGGGAGTTACGGATGAGCAGTTCTTC. Translated: CASSPLGLVGVTDEQFF.

V usage is TRBV20-1 and J usage is TRBJ2-7; D is possibly TRBD1 or TRBD2 (5 bases each). The germline V gene encodes CDR1 DFQATT and CDR2 SNEGSKA (reference sequence). The ends were cut back, 2 bases at V and 2 bases at J, with 13 bases in the middle. This CDR3 is built from 14 residues. CDR3 coding DNA: TGCAGTGCTAGATCCGGGGCAGGGACCTACGAGCAGTACTTC. This encodes CSARSGAGTYEQYF.

CDR3 DNA: TGTGCCATCAGTGGGGGGACAGGGTTGAAGACCCAGTACTTC. Protein: CAISGGTGLKTQYF. The chain carries TRBV10-3 and TRBJ2-5; 9 bases agree with TRBD1. Germline assignment: CDR1 ENHRY and CDR2 SYGVKD. This CDR3 has 14 amino acids. Unmatched junction bases numbered 6, after V lost 4 bases and J lost 6 bases.

This clonotype has more than one count but fewer than ten. CDR3 coding DNA: TGTGCCAGCAGTTTCTACAGGAGAGGTACTGAAGCTTTCTTT. It specifies CASSFYRRGTEAFF. The chain carries TRBV27 and TRBJ1-1; possible D gene TRBD1, 5 bases. The length of the CDR3 is 14 residues. Germline V gene lookup returns CDR1 MNHEY and CDR2 SMNVEV (reference sequence). V was shortened by 3 bases and J by 5 bases, with 13 bases between the two germline ends.

This clonotype was recorded a few times. V usage is TRBV6-6 and J usage is TRBJ2-4, with 7 bases aligning to TRBD2. Trimming removed 0 bases from V and 8 bases from J; junction bases left unmatched: 7. CDR1 and CDR2 (germline): MNHNY, SVGAGI (reference sequence). The CDR3 has 15 amino acids. The CDR3 is CASSYSTGGRDIQYF. CDR3 bases: TGTGCCAGCAGTTACTCGACGGGGGGAAGGGACATTCAGTACTTC.

This rearrangement joins TRBV28 to TRBJ2-7; tentative D call: TRBD1 (6 bases). V was trimmed by 6 bases and J by 4 bases, leaving 19 bases between them. CDR3 length: 15 amino acids. Per the germline V gene, CDR1 is MDHEN and CDR2 is SYDVKM. Here the CDR3 reads CASSSPRGIAYEQYF. CDR3 coding DNA: TGTGCCAGCAGCTCCCCAAGGGGGATTGCTTACGAGCAGTACTTC.

The genes are TRBV6-6 and TRBJ1-1; D uncertain. Trimming stripped 5 bases from V and 2 bases from J, with 9 bases between. The CDR3 consists of 13 residues. Germline CDR1 and CDR2: MNHNY and SVGAGI (reference sequence). CDR3 residues: CASSALINTEAFF. Written as DNA, the CDR3 is TGTGCCAGCAGTGCCTTAATCAACACTGAAGCTTTCTTT.

This clonotype occurred a few times. This chain connects TRBV6-1 to TRBJ1-2; D is unresolved. The CDR3 covers 15 residues. The V end was cut by 1 base, the J end by 1 base, with 10 bases between. Germline values: CDR1 MNHNS, CDR2 SASEGT. CDR3 bases: TGTGCCAGCAGTGAAGTGGGCAGATTTAACTATGGCTACACCTTC. Its translation: CASSEVGRFNYGYTF.

This clonotype was observed at least ten times. The gene calls are TRBV4-3 and TRBJ2-5, with TRBD1 as a possible D gene (6 bases). This CDR3 has 16 amino acids. CDR1 and CDR2 (germline): LGHNA, YSLEER. With 0 bases removed from V and 11 bases from J, the gap between germline ends came to 22 bases. CDR3 nucleotide sequence: TGCGCCAGCAGCCAAGACAGGGGACGAGGAGAAAGAGAGCAGTACTTC. Amino acid sequence: CASSQDRGRGEREQYF.

The chain recombines TRBV18 with TRBJ2-3, with 7 bases lining up with TRBD2. The CDR3 is 16 residues long. Germline CDR1 is KGHSH and CDR2 is LQKENI. Germline trimming cut 1 base from V and 3 bases from J; bases unmatched to any gene: 7. The CDR3 sequence is CASSPLNGGRTDTQYF. CDR3 nucleotide sequence: TGTGCCAGCTCACCACTGAATGGCGGGAGAACAGATACGCAGTATTTT.

The genes are TRBV11-2 and TRBJ1-1; D gene ambiguous. CDR3 length: 14 residues. Germline V CDR1 and CDR2: SGHAT, FQNNGV. V lost 4 bases to trimming and J lost 4 bases, with 13 bases between them. The CDR3 region is CASSSRRSGTEAFF. DNA of the CDR3: TGTGCCAGCAGCTCGAGGCGGAGTGGCACTGAAGCTTTCTTT.

The chain links TRBV30 to TRBJ2-7, with D possibly being TRBD2 (5 bases). The CDR3 has 11 amino acids. Germline V CDR1 and CDR2: GTSNPN, SVGIG (reference sequence). V was pared by 8 bases and J by 3 bases, with 11 bases between. For the CDR3, the DNA is TGTGCCGGAGACGGGGTCTACGAGCAGTACTTC. Translating it yields CAGDGVYEQYF.

J is TRBJ2-7 and V is TRBV5-1, with a possible D match to TRBD1 (5 bases). The V and J ends lost 2 bases and 4 bases respectively, with 19 bases between them. The CDR3 runs 16 residues. CDR1 and CDR2 (germline): SGHRS, YFSETQ. Written as DNA, the CDR3 is TGCGCCAGCAGCTTACTCAATTCAGGGTCTTCATACGAGCAGTACTTC. This sequence encodes CASSLLNSGSSYEQYF.

This clonotype was seen only a few times. The J gene is TRBJ1-2, the V gene TRBV7-2; D is perhaps TRBD1 (5 bases). The CDR3 contains 12 residues. V was pared by 7 bases and J by 7 bases, with 13 bases between. Germline CDR1 reads SGHTA; CDR2 reads FQGNSA. The CDR3 sequence is CASTTGGGGYTF. The CDR3 DNA sequence: TGTGCCAGCACAACCGGCGGGGGTGGCTACACCTTC.

The chain recombines TRBV5-8 with TRBJ2-7, with no clear D. V was trimmed by 4 bases and J by 2 bases, leaving 4 bases between them. The CDR3 length is 11 residues. The germline V gene has CDR1 SGHTS and CDR2 YDEGEE. The CDR3 DNA follows: TGTGCCAGCAGCAAAGCCTACGAGCAGTACTTC. Translating it yields CASSKAYEQYF.

Only one count was recorded for this clonotype. A junction boundary mismatches the germline segment, possibly from a read error. The CDR3 bases are TGTGCCAGCGGGGGACAGGCGAAAGAGGCCCAGTACTTC. It codes for CASGGQAKEAQYF. The chain joins TRBV2 to TRBJ2-5; 8 nucleotides agree with TRBD1. Germline V CDR1 and CDR2: SNHLY, FYNNEI. The CDR3 runs to 13 residues. Together with reference TRBV2 and TRBJ2-5, the CDR3 gives the full variable domain: EPEVTQTPSHQVTQMGQEVILRCVPISNHLYFYWYRQILGQKVEFLVSFYNNEISEKSEIFDDQFSVERPDGSNFTLKIRSTKLEDSAMYFCASGGQAKEAQYFGPGTRLLVL.

This clonotype was seen a few times. The rearrangement links TRBV28 to TRBJ1-5; TRBD1 agrees at 8 bases. Per germline, CDR1 MDHEN and CDR2 SYDVKM. J was trimmed by 7 bases and V by 6 bases; bases with no gene match: 11. The CDR3 contains 15 residues. The CDR3 spells CASSSRQGAGQPQHF. The CDR3 bases are TGTGCCAGCAGCAGCAGGCAGGGGGCGGGGCAGCCCCAGCATTTT.

In its sample, this clonotype was seen a few times. The J gene is TRBJ2-5, the V gene TRBV12-3 or TRBV12-4, with TRBD1 as a possible D gene (6 bases). This CDR3 spans 13 amino acids. The V end lost 4 bases, the J end lost 3 bases, and 9 bases lay between the germline ends. For the CDR3, the DNA is TGTGCCAGCAGTTCAGACAGGAAAGAGACCCAGTACTTC. Its protein is CASSSDRKETQYF.

V gene TRBV28 combines with J gene TRBJ1-2; D unclear. V gave up 5 bases and J gave up 5 bases, with 9 bases separating them. Germline V gene data show CDR1 as MDHEN and CDR2 as SYDVKM. The CDR3 has 12 amino acids. CDR3 DNA: TGTGCCAGCAGTACCGGACGGTATGGCTACACCTTC. Encoded protein: CASSTGRYGYTF.

This sequence joins TRBV5-1 and TRBJ2-4; no clear D. CDR3 length: 14 residues. Germline assignment: CDR1 SGHRS and CDR2 YFSETQ. The V end was cut by 0 bases, the J end by 0 bases, with 4 bases between. Here the CDR3 reads CASSLGIAKNIQYF. Here the CDR3 DNA reads TGCGCCAGCAGCTTGGGGATAGCCAAAAACATTCAGTACTTC.

V and J are TRBV29-1 and TRBJ2-2; TRBD1 might be the D (6 bases). The germline gives CDR1 SQVTM, CDR2 ANQGSEA. The CDR3 contains 14 residues. V lost 7 bases to trimming and J lost 1 base, with 13 bases between them. CDR3 sequence (DNA): TGCAGCGCCCGATACAGGGTGAACACCGGGGAGCTGTTTTTT. It is translated as CSARYRVNTGELFF.

This clonotype showed up just a few times. V usage is TRBV12-3 or TRBV12-4 and J usage is TRBJ2-4; the D gene is possibly TRBD1 (6 bases). The DNA matches TRBJ2-7 better at its end, which makes the J call doubtful. CDR3 length: 13 amino acids. The CDR3 DNA follows: TGTGCCAGCAGGGGGGACATCCTCTACGAGCAGTACTTC. Its protein product is CASRGDILYEQYF.

The chain is built from TRBV5-6 and TRBJ2-1; no firm D call. The CDR3 length is 15 residues. V was trimmed by 0 bases and J by 6 bases, leaving 13 bases between them. In germline, CDR1 is SGHDT, CDR2 YYEEEE. CDR3 sequence: CASSLGRQMGNEQFF. The CDR3, as DNA: TGTGCCAGCAGCTTGGGCAGGCAAATGGGCAATGAGCAGTTCTTC.

V usage is TRBV7-2 and J usage is TRBJ2-1; the D gene is possibly TRBD1 (5 bases). Deletions cut 5 bases from V and 7 bases from J, with 9 bases between. The CDR3 sequence is 12 residues long. Germline-derived CDR1 and CDR2 are SGHTA and FQGNSA. Here the CDR3 DNA reads TGTGCCAGCAGCATCAGGGTGAATGAGCAGTTCTTC. It specifies CASSIRVNEQFF.

J is TRBJ2-7 and V is TRBV29-1; 9 bases map to TRBD1. The junction had 3 bases not matched to a gene; V was cut back by 0 bases and J by 6 bases. There are 13 residues in the CDR3. Germline CDR1 and CDR2: SQVTM and ANQGSEA. The CDR3 here is CSVEEGTGCEQYF. CDR3 nucleotide sequence: TGCAGCGTTGAAGAAGGGACAGGGTGCGAGCAGTACTTC.